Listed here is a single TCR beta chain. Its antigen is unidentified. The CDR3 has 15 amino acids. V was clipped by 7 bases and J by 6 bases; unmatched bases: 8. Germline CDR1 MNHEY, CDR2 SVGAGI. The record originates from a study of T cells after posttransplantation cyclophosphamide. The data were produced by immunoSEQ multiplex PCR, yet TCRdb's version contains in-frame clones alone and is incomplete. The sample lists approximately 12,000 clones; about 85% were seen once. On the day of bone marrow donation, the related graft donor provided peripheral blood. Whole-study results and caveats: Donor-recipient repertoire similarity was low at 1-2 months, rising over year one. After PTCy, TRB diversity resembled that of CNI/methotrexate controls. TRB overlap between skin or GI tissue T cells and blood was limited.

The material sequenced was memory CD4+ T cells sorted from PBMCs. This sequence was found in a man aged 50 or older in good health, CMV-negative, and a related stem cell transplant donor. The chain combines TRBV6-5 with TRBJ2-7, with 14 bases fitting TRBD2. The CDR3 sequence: CASTLGLAGGSEQYF. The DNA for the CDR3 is TGTGCCAGCACCCTAGGACTAGCGGGAGGCAGCGAGCAGTACTTC.